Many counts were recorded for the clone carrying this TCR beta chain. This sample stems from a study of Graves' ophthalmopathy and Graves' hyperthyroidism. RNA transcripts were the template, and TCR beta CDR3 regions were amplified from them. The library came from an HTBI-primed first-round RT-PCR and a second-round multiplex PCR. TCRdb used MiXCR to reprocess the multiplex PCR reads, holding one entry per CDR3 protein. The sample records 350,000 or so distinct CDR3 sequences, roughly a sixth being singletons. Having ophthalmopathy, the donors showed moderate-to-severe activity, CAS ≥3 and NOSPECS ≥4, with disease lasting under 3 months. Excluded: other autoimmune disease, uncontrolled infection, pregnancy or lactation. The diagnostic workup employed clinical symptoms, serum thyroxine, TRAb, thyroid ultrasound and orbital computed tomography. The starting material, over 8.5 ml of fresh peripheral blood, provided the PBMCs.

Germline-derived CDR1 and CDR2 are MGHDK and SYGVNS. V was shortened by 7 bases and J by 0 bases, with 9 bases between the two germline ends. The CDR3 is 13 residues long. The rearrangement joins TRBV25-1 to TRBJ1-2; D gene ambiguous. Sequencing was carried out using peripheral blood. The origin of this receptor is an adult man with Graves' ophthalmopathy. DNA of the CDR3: TGTGCCAGCACGGACGTAGCTAACTATGGCTACACCTTC. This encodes CASTDVANYGYTF.